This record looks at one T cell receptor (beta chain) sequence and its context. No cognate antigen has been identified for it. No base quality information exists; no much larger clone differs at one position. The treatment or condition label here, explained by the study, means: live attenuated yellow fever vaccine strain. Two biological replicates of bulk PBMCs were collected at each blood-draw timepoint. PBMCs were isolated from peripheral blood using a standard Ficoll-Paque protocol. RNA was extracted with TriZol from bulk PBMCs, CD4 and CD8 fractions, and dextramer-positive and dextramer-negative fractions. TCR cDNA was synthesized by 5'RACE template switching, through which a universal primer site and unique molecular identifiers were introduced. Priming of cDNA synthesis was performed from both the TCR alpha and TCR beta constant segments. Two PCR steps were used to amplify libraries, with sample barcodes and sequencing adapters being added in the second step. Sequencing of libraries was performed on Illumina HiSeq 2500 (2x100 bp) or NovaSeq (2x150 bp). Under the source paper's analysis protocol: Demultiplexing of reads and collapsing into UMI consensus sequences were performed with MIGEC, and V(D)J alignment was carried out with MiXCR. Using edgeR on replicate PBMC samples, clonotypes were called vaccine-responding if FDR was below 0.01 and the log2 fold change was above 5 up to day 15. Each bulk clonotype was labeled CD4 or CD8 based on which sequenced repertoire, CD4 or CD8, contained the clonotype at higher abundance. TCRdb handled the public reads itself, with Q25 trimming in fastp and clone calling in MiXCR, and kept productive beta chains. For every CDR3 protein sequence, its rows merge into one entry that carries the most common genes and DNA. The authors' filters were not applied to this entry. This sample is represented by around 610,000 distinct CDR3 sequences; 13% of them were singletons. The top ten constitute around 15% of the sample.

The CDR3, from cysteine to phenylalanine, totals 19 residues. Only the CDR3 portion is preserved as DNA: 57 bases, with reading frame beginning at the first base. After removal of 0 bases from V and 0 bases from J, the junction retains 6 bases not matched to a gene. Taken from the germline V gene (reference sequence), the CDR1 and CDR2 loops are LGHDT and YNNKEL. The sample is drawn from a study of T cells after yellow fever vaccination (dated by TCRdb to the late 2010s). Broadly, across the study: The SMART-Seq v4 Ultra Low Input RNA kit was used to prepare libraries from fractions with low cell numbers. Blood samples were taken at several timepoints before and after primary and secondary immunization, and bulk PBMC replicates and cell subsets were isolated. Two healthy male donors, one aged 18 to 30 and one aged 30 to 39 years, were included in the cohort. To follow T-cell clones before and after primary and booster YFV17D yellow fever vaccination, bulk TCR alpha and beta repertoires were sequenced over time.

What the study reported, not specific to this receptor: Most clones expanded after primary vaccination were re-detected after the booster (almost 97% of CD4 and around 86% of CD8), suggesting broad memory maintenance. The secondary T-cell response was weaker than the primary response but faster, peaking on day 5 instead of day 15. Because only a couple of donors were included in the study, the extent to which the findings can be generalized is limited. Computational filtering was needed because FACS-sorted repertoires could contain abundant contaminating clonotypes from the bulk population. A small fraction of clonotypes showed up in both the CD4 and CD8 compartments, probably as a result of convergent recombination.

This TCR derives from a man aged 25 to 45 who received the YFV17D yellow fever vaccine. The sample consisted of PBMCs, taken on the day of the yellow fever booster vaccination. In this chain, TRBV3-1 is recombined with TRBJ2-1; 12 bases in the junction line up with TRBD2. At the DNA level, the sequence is TGTGCCAGCAGCCAAGAAGGGCTAGCGGGAGGGACCTCCTACAATGAGCAGTTCTTC. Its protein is CASSQEGLAGGTSYNEQFF.